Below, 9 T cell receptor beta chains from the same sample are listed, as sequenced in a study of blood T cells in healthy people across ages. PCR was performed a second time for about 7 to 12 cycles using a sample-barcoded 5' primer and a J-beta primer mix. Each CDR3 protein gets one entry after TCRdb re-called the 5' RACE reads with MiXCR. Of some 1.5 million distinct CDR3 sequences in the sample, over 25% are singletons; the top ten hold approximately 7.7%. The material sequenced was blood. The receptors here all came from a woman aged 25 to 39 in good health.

The CDR3 reads CSARDRGYTEAFF. CDR3 sequence (DNA): TGCAGTGCTAGGGACAGGGGGTACACTGAAGCTTTCTTT. J is TRBJ1-1 and V is TRBV20-1; 10 bases match TRBD1. The germline V gene has CDR1 DFQATT and CDR2 SNEGSKA (reference sequence). The length of the CDR3 is 13 residues. Germline trimming cut 3 bases from V and 3 bases from J; bases unmatched to any gene: 1.

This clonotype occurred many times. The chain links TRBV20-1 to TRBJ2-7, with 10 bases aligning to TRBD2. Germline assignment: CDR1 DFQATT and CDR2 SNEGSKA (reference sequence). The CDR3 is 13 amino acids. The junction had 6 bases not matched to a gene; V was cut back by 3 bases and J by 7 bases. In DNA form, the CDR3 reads TGCAGTGCTAGTCCAGCGGGGGGGCGTGAGCAGTACTTC. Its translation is CSASPAGGREQYF.

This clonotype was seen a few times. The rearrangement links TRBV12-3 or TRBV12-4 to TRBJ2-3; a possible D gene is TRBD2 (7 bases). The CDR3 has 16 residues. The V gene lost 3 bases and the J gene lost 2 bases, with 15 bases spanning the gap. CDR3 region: CASSFGGGRSTDTQYF. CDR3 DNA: TGTGCCAGCAGTTTCGGGGGCGGGAGATCCACAGATACGCAGTATTTT.

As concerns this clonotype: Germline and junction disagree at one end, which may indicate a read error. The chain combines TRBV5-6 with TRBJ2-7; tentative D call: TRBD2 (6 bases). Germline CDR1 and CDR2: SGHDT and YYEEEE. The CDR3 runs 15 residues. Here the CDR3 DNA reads TGTGCCCGCAGCCCCATGGGGGGAGGCTCATACGAGCAGTACTTC. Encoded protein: CARSPMGGGSYEQYF.

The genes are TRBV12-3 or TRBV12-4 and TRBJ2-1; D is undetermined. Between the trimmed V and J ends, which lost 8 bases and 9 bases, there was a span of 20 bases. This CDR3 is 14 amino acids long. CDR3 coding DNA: TGTGCCAGCCCTCCCAGCTTGGAACAGCGTGAGCAGTTCTTC. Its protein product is CASPPSLEQREQFF.

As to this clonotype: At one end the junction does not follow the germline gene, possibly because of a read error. CDR3 sequence: CASSWGGTDAQYF. The CDR3 DNA follows: TGTGCCAGCAGTTGGGGGGGGACAGATGCGCAGTATTTT. The chain uses TRBV12-3 or TRBV12-4 and TRBJ2-3, with D perhaps assigned TRBD1 or TRBD2 (7 bases each). This CDR3 region has 13 residues.

CDR3 DNA sequence: TGTGCCAGCAGCTGGACAGGGCCCTCACCCCTCCACTTT. It translates to CASSWTGPSPLHF. V usage is TRBV7-9 and J usage is TRBJ1-6; 8 bases align to TRBD1. Germline CDR1 is SEHNR and CDR2 is FQNEAQ (reference sequence). There are 13 residues in the CDR3. The V segment lost 4 bases and the J segment 10 bases; nucleotides outside the gene matches: 3.

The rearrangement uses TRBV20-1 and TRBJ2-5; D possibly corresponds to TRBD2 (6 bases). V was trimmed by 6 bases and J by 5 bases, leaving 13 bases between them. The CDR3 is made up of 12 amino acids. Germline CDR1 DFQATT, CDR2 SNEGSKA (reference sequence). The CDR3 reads CSASDGRETQYF. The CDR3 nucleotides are TGCAGTGCCAGTGATGGGAGGGAGACCCAGTACTTC.

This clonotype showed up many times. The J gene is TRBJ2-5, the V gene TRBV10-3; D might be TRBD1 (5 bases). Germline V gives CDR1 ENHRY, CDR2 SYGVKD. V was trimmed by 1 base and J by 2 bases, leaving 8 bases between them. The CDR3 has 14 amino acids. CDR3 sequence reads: CAISEFDSQETQYF. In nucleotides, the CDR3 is TGTGCCATCAGTGAGTTCGACAGTCAAGAGACCCAGTACTTC.